This T cell receptor (beta chain) came from a study of identical twins. Study-wide points: Conclusions relied on cross-sectional statistical analysis, not following the same donors. Beta out-of-frame sequences showed weaker excess sharing between twins. Within cord blood, abundant beta clonotypes carried fewer insertions, but memory repertoires showed no such trend.

This clonotype came up many times. Its antigen is currently unknown. The CDR3 has 12 residues. The V and J ends lost 5 bases and 5 bases respectively, with 7 bases between them. Germline V lookup: CDR1 SGHAT, CDR2 FQNNGV. The cDNA had a unique molecular identifier and a template-switch universal primer site. TCRdb redid the calling of the 5' RACE reads with MiXCR, one entry per CDR3 protein. The data show 350,000 to 450,000 distinct CDR3 sequences, under 20% seen once. This receptor was identified in a middle-aged man in good health. This chain uses TRBV11-2 with TRBJ1-5, with no clear D. The sequencing sample was made of naive T cells sorted from blood. CDR3 loop: CASSELDQPQHF. For the CDR3, the DNA is TGTGCCAGCAGCGAACTCGATCAGCCCCAGCATTTT.